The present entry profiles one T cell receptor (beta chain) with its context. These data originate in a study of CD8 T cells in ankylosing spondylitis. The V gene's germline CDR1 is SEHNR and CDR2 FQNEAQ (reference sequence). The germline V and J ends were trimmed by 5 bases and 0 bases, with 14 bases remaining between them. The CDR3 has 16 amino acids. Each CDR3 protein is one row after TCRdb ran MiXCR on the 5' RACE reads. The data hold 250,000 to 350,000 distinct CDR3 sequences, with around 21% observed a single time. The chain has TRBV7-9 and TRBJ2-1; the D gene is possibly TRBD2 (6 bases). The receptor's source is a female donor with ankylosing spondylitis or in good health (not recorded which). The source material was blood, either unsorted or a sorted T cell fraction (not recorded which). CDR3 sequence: CASSLTSLSSYNEQFF. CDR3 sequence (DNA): TGTGCCAGCAGCCTCACTAGCTTGAGCTCCTACAATGAGCAGTTCTTC.